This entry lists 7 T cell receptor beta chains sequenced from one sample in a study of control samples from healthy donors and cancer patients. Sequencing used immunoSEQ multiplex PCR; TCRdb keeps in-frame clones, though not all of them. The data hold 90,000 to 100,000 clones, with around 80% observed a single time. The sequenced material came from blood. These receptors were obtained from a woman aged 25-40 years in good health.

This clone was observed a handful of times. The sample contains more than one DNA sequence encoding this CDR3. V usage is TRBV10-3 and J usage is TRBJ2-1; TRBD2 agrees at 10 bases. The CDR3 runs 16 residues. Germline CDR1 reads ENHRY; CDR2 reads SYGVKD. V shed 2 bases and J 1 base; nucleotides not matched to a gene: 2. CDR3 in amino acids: CAISESGGASYNEQFF. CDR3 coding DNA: TGTGCCATCAGTGAGAGCGGGGGGGCTTCCTACAATGAGCAGTTCTTC.

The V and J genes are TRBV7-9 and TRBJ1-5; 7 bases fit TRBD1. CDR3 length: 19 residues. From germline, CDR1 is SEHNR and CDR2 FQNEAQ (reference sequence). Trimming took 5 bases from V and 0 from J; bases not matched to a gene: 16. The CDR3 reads CASSRTGTDRNISNQPQHF. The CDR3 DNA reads TGTGCCAGCAGCAGGACCGGGACAGATCGTAACATTAGCAATCAGCCCCAGCATTTT. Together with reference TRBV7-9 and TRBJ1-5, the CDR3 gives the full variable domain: DTGVSQNPRHKITKRGQNVTFRCDPISEHNRLYWYRQTLGQGPEFLTYFQNEAQLEKSRLLSDRFSAERPKGSFSTLEIQRTEQGDSAMYLCASSRTGTDRNISNQPQHFGDGTRLSIL.

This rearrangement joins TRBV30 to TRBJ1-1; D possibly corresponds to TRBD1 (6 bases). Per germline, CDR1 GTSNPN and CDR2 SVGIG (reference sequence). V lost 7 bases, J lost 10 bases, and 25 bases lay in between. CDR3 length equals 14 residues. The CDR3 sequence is CASSPGGQVVVAFF. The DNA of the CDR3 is TGTGCCTCGTCCCCGGGGGGCCAGGTAGTTGTAGCTTTCTTT.

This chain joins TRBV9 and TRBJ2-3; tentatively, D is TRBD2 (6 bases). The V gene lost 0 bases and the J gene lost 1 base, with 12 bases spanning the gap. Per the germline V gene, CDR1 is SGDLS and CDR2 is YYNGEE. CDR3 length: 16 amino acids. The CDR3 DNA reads TGTGCCAGCAGCGTAGCTCTGGCGGGGCGCACAGATACGCAGTATTTT. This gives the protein CASSVALAGRTDTQYF.

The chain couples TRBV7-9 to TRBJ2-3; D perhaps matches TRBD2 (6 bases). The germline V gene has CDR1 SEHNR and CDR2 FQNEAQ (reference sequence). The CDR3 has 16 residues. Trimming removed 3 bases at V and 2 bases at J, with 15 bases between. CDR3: CASSFLAPGYTDTQYF. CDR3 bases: TGTGCCAGCAGCTTCCTAGCGCCGGGATACACAGATACGCAGTATTTT.

CDR3 in amino acids: CASSGQGAMVNEQFF. The CDR3 coding sequence is TGTGCCAGCAGTGGACAGGGGGCCATGGTCAATGAGCAGTTCTTC. The genes are TRBV6-4 and TRBJ2-1, with 10 bases fitting TRBD1. The CDR3 spans 15 residues. CDR1 and CDR2 (germline): MRHNA, SNTAGT. Trimming cost V 4 bases and J 6 bases; bases outside gene matches: 6.

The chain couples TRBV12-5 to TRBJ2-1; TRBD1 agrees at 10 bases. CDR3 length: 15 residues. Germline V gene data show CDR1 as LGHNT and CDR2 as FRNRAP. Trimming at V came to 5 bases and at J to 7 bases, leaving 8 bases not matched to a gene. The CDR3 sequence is CASGPYRTGGNEQFF. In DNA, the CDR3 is TGTGCTAGTGGTCCCTACCGGACAGGGGGGAATGAGCAGTTCTTC.